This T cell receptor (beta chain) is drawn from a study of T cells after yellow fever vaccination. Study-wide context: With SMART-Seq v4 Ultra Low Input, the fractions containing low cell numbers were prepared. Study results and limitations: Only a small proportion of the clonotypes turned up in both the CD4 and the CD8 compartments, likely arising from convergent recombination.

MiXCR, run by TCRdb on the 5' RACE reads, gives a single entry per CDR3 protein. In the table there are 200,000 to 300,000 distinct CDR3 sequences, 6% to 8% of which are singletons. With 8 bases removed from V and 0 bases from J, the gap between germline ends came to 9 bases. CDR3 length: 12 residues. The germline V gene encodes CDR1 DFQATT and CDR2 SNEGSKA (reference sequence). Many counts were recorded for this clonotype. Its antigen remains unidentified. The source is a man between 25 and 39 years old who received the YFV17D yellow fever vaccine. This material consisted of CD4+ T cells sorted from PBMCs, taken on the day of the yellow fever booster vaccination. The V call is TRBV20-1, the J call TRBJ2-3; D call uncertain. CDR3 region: CSTLGSTDTQYF. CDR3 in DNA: TGCAGTACCCTTGGCAGCACAGATACGCAGTATTTT.